This T cell receptor beta chain was observed in a study of cytomegalovirus exposure and HLA in healthy donors. A word on this clone: Its antigen is undetermined.

The PCR was carried out with 60 Vbeta primers and 13 Jbeta primers. Assay: immunoSEQ multiplex PCR; the TCRdb copy retains only in-frame clones and omits some. The sample has approximately 60,000 clones, 80% to 85% seen once. Germline CDR1 is GTSNPN and CDR2 is SVGIG (reference sequence). The CDR3 covers 17 residues. Trimming removed 3 bases from V and 3 bases from J, with 18 bases in between. Study observations and caveats: Highly shared sequence variants in one cluster were likely a sequencing artifact. In vitro data verified a few CMV-associated chains as specific for CMV antigens.

Sequencing used PBMCs. The V gene is TRBV30, the J gene TRBJ1-6; the D gene is possibly TRBD1 (6 bases). The TCR sequence derives from a man aged 25 to 45 in good health and CMV-seronegative. CDR3 in DNA: TGTGCCTGGAGGGGATCAGGGGTTGTGCGCTATAATTCACCCCTCCACTTT. The encoded protein is CAWRGSGVVRYNSPLHF.